This T cell receptor (beta chain) was captured by sequencing in a study of beta chain features in type 1 diabetes. There are a few counts of this clone. Its matching antigen is unknown. Broader study findings: Lower insertion and higher deletion counts appeared at VDJ junctions in type 1 diabetes patients.

Per the germline V gene, CDR1 is SNHLY and CDR2 is FYNNEI. The CDR3 covers 17 residues. V lost 6 bases, J lost 7 bases, and 9 bases stayed unmatched. The whole isolated RNA underwent reverse transcription, so sequencing captured expressed TCRB transcripts. Some clones are missing from TCRdb's copy, which holds only in-frame ones; the method was immunoSEQ multiplex PCR. This table has 150,000 or so clones, over 7.5% appearing once. The TCR sequence derives from a woman aged 18 to 35 in good health. Source material: central memory CD4+ T cells from blood. The V call is TRBV2, the J call TRBJ2-1, with 16 bases that match TRBD2. In DNA form, the CDR3 reads TGTGCCAGCAGAGTTGGGACTAGCGGGAGGGGTGGGAATGAGCAGTTCTTC. Its protein is CASRVGTSGRGGNEQFF.